The rows below give T cell receptor beta chains drawn from one sample of a study of T cell responses to AZD1222 COVID-19 vaccine. Measured with immunoSEQ multiplex PCR; TCRdb has only the in-frame clones, and not every one. The sample holds 100,000 to 130,000 clones, approximately 90% seen once. The sample was peripheral blood, taken on day 0 of AZD1222 vaccination. The origin of the receptors is an adult in good health. Both conserved end residues are part of each CDR3. Each record gives: V gene, D gene, J gene, clone size, CDR3 protein, CDR3 DNA. D genes are given only for firm matches. Rows may omit the clone size; those that give it use once, few, many or a size class.

TRBV6-1,.,TRBJ2-7,.,CASSDRNGLNNEQYF,TGTGCCAGCAGTGATCGGAACGGACTTAACAACGAGCAGTACTTC
TRBV5-1,.,TRBJ1-2,.,CASSLNRDGYTF,TGCGCCAGCAGCTTGAACAGGGACGGCTACACCTTC
TRBV28,.,TRBJ1-5,few,CASSDRGGQPQHF,TGTGCCAGCAGTGACAGAGGAGGTCAGCCCCAGCATTTT
TRBV1,.,TRBJ2-7,once,CTSSLRPPGQGRRRGYEQYF,TGCACCAGCAGCCTGCGGCCCCCGGGACAGGGAAGGCGGCGTGGGTACGAGCAGTACTTC
TRBV28,.,TRBJ1-1,.,CASSFGRLAFF,TGTGCCAGCAGTTTCGGCAGGTTAGCTTTCTTT
TRBV18,TRBD1,TRBJ2-2,.,CASSPSTGGNTGELFF,TGTGCCAGCTCGCCCTCGACAGGGGGGAACACCGGGGAGCTGTTTTTT
TRBV3-1/TRBV3-2,.,TRBJ1-4,few,CASSRQTGPNEKLFF,TGTGCCAGCAGCCGACAGACAGGCCCAAATGAAAAACTGTTTTTT
TRBV6-2/TRBV6-3,TRBD1,TRBJ1-4,.,CASSSGQAGNEKLFF,TGTGCCAGCAGTTCAGGACAGGCCGGCAATGAAAAACTGTTTTTT
TRBV30,.,TRBJ1-1,few,CAWSSTPDRNTEAFF,TGTGCCTGGAGTTCGACACCGGACAGAAACACTGAAGCTTTCTTT
TRBV6-5,.,TRBJ1-4,.,CASSNPPGGIEKLFF,TGTGCCAGCAGTAATCCCCCGGGGGGAATCGAAAAACTGTTTTTT
TRBV18,.,TRBJ1-1,.,CASSPRGPGVVNTEAFF,TGTGCCAGCTCACCACGGGGACCTGGGGTGGTTAACACTGAAGCTTTCTTT
TRBV19,.,TRBJ2-2,.,CASSILQSNTGELFF,TGTGCCAGTAGTATTCTACAGTCGAACACCGGGGAGCTGTTTTTT
TRBV29-1,TRBD2,TRBJ2-3,.,CSVDGGSNTDTQYF,TGCAGCGTTGACGGGGGGTCCAACACAGATACGCAGTATTTT
TRBV7-3,.,TRBJ2-7,.,CASSLPGFEQYF,TGTGCCAGCAGCTTGCCGGGATTCGAGCAGTACTTC
TRBV27,.,TRBJ1-3,.,CASSLSGGGIVSGNTIYF,TGTGCCAGCAGTTTATCGGGGGGGGGTATCGTCTCTGGAAACACCATATATTTT
TRBV11-1,TRBD2,TRBJ2-1,.,CASSPVAGVYNEQFF,TGTGCCAGCAGCCCTGTAGCGGGGGTATACAATGAGCAGTTCTTC